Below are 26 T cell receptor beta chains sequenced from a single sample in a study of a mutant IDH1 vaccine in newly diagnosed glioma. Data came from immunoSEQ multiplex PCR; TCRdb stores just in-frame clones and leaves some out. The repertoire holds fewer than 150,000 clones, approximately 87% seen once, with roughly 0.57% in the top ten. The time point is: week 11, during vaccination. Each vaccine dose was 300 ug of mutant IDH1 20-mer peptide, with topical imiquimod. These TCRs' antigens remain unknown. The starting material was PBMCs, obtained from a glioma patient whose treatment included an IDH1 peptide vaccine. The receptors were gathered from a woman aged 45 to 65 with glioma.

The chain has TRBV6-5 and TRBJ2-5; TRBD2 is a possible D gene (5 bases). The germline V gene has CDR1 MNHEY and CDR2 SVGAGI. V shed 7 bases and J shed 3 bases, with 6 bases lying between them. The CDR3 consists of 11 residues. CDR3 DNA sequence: TGTGCCAGCAAGGGAGAAGAGACCCAGTACTTC. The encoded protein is CASKGEETQYF.

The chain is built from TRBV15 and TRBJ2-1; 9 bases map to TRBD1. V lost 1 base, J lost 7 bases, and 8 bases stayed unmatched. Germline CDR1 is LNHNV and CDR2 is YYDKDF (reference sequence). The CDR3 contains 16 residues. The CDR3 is CATSRGDRGWVNEQFF. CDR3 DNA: TGTGCCACCAGCAGAGGAGACAGGGGGTGGGTTAATGAGCAGTTCTTC.

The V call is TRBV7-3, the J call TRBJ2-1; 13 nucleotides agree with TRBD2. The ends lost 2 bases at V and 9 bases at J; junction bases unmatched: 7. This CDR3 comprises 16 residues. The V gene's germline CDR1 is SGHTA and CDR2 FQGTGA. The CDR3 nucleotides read TGTGCCAGCAGCTTAGGGGGGACTAGCGGGACGAGTGAGCAGTTCTTC. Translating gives CASSLGGTSGTSEQFF.

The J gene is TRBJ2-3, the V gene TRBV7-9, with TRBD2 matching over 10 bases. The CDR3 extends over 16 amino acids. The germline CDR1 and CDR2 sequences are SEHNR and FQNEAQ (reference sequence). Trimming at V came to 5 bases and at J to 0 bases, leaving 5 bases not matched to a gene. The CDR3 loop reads CASSPGTSESTDTQYF. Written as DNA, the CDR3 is TGTGCCAGCAGCCCAGGGACTAGCGAAAGCACAGATACGCAGTATTTT.

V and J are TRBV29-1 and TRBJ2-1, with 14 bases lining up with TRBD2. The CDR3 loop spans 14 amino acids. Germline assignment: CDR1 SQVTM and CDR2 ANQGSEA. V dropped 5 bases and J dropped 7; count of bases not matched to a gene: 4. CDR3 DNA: TGCAGCGTTTCGGGACTAGCGGGAGAAAATGAGCAGTTCTTC. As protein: CSVSGLAGENEQFF.

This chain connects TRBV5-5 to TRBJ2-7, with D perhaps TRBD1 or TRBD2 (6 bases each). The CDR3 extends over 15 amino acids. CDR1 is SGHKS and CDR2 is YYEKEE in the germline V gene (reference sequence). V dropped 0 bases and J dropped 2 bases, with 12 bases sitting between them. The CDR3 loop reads CASSLGGADPYEQYF. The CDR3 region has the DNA TGTGCCAGCAGCTTGGGGGGGGCTGATCCCTACGAGCAGTACTTC.

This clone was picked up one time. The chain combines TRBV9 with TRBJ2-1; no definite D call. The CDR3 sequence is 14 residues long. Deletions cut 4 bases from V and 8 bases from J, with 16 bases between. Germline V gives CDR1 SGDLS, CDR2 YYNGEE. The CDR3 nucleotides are TGTGCCAGCAGCCCCCAACCCCCCCGGGATGAGCAGTTCTTC. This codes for CASSPQPPRDEQFF.

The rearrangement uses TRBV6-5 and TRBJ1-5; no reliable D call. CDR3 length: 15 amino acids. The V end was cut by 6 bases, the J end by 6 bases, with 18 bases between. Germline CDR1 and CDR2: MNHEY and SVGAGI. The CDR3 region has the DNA TGTGCCAGCAGCGACGCGGGTATTTTGGGTCAGCCCCAGCATTTT. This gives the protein CASSDAGILGQPQHF.

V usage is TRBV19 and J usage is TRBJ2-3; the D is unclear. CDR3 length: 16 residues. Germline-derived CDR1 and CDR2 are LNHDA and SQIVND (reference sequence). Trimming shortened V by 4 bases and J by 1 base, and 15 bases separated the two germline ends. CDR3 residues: CASSSNARGGTDTQYF. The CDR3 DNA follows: TGTGCCAGTAGTAGCAATGCCCGTGGAGGCACAGATACGCAGTATTTT.

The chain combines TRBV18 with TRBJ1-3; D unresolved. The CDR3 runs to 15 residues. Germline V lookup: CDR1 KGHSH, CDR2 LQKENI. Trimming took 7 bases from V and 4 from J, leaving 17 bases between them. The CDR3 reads CASLPDMANGNTIYF. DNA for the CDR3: TGTGCCAGCTTACCCGACATGGCTAACGGAAACACCATATATTTT.

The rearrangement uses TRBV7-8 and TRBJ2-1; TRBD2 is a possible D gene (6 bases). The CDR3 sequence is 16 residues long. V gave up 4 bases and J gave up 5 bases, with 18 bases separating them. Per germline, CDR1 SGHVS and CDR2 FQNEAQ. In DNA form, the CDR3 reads TGTGCCAGCAGCTCCCCCTATTGGGAGGACAACAATGAGCAGTTCTTC. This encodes CASSSPYWEDNNEQFF.

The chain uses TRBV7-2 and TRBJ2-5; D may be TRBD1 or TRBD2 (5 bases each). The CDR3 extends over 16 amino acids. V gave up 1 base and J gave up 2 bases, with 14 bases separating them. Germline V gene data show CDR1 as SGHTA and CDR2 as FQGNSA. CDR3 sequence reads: CASSLVPGRAQETQYF. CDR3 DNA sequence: TGTGCCAGCAGCTTAGTTCCGGGACGGGCACAAGAGACCCAGTACTTC.

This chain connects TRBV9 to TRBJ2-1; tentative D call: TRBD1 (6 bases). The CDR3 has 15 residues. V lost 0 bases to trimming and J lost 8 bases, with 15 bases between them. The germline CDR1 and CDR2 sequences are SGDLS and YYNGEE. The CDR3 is CASSVALSQGHEQFF. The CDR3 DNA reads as TGTGCCAGCAGCGTAGCGTTGTCCCAGGGGCATGAGCAGTTCTTC.

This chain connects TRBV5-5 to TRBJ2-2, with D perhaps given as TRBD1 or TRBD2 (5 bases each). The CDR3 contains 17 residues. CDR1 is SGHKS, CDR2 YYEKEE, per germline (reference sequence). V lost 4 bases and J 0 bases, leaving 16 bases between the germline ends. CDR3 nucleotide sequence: TGTGCCAGCAGCCCGGGGCTCGGGGCGTCGAACACCGGGGAGCTGTTTTTT. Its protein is CASSPGLGASNTGELFF.

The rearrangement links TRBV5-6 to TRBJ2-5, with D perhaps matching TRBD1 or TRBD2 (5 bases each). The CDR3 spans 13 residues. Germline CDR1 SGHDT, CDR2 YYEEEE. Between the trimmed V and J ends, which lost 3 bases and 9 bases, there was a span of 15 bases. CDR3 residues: CASSSRGWGSQYF. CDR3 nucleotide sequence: TGTGCCAGCAGCTCACGGGGCTGGGGGTCCCAGTACTTC.

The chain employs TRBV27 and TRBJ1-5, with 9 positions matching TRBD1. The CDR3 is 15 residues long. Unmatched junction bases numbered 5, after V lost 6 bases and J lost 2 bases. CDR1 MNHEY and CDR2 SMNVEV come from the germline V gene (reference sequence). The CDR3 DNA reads TGTGCCAGCAGCCTACAGGGGGCCGGCAATCAGCCCCAGCATTTT. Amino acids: CASSLQGAGNQPQHF.

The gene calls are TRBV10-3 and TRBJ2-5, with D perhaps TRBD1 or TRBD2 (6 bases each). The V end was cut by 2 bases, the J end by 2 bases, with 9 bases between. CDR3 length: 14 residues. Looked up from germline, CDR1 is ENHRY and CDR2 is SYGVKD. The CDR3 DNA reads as TGTGCCATCAGTGAGGGAGGGGGGCAAGAGACCCAGTACTTC. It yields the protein CAISEGGGQETQYF.

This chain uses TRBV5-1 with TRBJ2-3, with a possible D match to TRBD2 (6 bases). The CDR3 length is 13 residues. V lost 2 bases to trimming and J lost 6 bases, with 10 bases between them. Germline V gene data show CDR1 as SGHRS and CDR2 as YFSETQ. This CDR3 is CASSLSSDDTQYF. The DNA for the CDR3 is TGCGCCAGCAGCTTATCTAGCGACGATACGCAGTATTTT.

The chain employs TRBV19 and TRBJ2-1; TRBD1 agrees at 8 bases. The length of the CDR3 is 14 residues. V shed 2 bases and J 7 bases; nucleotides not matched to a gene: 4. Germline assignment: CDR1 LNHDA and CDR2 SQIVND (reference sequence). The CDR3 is CASSIQGAENEQFF. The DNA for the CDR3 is TGTGCCAGTAGTATACAGGGGGCTGAGAATGAGCAGTTCTTC. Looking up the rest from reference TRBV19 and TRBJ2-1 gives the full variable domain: DGGITQSPKYLFRKEGQNVTLSCEQNLNHDAMYWYRQDPGQGLRLIYYSQIVNDFQKGDIAEGYSVSREKKESFPLTVTSAQKNPTAFYLCASSIQGAENEQFFGPGTRLTVL.

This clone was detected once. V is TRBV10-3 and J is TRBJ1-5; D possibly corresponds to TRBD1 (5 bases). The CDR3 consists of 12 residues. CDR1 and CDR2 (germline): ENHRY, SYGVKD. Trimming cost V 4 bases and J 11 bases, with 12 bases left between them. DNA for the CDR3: TGTGCCATCAGTGGGAAGGGGATGACCCAGCATTTT. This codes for CAISGKGMTQHF.

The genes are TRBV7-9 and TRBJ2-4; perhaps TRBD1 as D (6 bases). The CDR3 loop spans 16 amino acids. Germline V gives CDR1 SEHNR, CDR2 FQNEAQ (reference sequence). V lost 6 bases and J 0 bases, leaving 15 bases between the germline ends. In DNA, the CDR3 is TGTGCCAGCAGTAGACTGACAGGCTTAGCCAAAAACATTCAGTACTTC. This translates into CASSRLTGLAKNIQYF.

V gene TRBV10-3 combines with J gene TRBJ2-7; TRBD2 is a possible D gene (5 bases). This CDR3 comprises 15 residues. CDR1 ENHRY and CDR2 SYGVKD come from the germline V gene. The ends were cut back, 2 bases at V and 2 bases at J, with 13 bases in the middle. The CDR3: CAISEPGIGTYEQYF. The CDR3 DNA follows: TGTGCCATCAGTGAGCCGGGGATAGGAACCTACGAGCAGTACTTC.

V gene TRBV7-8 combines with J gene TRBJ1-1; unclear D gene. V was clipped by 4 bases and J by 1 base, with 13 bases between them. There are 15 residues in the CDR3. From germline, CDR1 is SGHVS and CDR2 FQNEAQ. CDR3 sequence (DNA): TGTGCCAGCAGCTCCCGCCTTGACTCGAACACTGAAGCTTTCTTT. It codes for CASSSRLDSNTEAFF.

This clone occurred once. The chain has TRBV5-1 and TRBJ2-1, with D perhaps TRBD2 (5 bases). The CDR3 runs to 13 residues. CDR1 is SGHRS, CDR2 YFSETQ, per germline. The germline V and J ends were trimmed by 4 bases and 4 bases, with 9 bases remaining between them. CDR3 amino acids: CASSPDSYNEQFF. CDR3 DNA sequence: TGCGCCAGCAGCCCGGACTCTTACAATGAGCAGTTCTTC. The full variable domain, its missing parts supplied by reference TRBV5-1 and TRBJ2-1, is KAGVTQTPRYLIKTRGQQVTLSCSPISGHRSVSWYQQTPGQGLQFLFEYFSETQRNKGNFPGRFSGRQFSNSRSEMNVSTLELGDSALYLCASSPDSYNEQFFGPGTRLTVL.

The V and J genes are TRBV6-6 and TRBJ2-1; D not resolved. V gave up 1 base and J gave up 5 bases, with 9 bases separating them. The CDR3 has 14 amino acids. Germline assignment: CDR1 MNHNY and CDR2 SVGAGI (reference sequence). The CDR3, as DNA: TGTGCCAGCAGTTACTTTTCCAGAAACAATGAGCAGTTCTTC. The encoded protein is CASSYFSRNNEQFF.

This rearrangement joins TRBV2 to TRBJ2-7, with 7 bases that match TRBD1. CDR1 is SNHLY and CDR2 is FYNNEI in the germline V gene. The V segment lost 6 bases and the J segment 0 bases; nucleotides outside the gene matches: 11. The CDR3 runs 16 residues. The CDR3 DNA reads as TGTGCCAGCAGCGCCGAGTTCAGGGGGTTCTCCTACGAGCAGTACTTC. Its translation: CASSAEFRGFSYEQYF.